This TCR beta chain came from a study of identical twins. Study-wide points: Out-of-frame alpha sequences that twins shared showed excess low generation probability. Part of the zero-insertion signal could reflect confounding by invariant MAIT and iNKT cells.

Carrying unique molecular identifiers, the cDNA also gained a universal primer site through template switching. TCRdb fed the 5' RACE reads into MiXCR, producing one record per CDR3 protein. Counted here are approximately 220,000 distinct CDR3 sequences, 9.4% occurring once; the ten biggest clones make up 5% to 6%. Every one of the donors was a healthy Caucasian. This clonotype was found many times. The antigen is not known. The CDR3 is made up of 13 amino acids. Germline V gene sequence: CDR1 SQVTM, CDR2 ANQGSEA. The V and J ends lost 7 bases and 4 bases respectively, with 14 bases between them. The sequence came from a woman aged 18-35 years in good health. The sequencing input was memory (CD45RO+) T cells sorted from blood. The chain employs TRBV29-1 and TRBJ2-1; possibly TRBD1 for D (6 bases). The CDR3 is CSGAGQSYNEQFF. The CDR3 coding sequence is TGCAGCGGAGCTGGACAGAGTTACAATGAGCAGTTCTTC.